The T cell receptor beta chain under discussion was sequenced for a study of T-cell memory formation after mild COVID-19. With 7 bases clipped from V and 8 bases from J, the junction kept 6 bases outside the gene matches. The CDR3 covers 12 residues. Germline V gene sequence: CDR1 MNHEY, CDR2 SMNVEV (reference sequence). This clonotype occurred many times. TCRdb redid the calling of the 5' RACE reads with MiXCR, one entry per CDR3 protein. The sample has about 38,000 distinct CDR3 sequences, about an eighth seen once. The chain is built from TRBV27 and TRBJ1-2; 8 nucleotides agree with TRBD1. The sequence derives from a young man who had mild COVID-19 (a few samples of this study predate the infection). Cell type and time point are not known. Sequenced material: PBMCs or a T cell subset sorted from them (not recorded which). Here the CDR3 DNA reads TGTGCCAGCAAAACAGGGGGGGAAGGCTACACCTTC. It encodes CASKTGGEGYTF.